The 20 T cell receptor beta chains listed next were all sequenced from one sample in a study of blood T cell repertoires in COVID-19. Sequenced by immunoSEQ multiplex PCR; TCRdb stores in-frame clones only, minus some. Of about 180,000 clones detected, 80% to 90% appear once; the ten largest clones hold around 15%. The specimen was PBMCs or T cells enriched from blood (not recorded which). The receptors come from a man in his fifties who had recovered from COVID-19.

CDR3 loop: CASRTGDGQPQHF. The DNA for the CDR3 is TGTGCCAGTAGGACAGGGGATGGTCAGCCCCAGCATTTT. The chain links TRBV19 to TRBJ1-5; the match to TRBD1 covers 8 bases. The germline CDR1 and CDR2 sequences are LNHDA and SQIVND (reference sequence). The CDR3 is 13 residues long. J was trimmed by 6 bases and V by 6 bases; bases with no gene match: 4.

The gene calls are TRBV27 and TRBJ1-6, with 8 bases aligning to TRBD1. V gave up 4 bases and J gave up 4 bases; unmatched junction bases: 12. Germline CDR1 MNHEY, CDR2 SMNVEV (reference sequence). The CDR3 has 18 residues. For the CDR3, the DNA is TGTGCCAGCAGTTCACCCAGGACAGGGCGGGAATATAATTCACCCCTCCACTTT. This gives the protein CASSSPRTGREYNSPLHF.

The rearrangement uses TRBV24-1 and TRBJ2-1; the D gene is possibly TRBD2 (6 bases). This CDR3 has 16 residues. CDR1 and CDR2 from the germline V gene are KGHDR and SFDVKD. V was trimmed by 8 bases and J by 6 bases, leaving 22 bases between them. The CDR3 here is CATTLGGGDFPNEQFF. As DNA, the CDR3 is TGTGCCACCACGCTAGGAGGAGGGGATTTTCCCAATGAGCAGTTCTTC.

The V and J genes are TRBV2 and TRBJ2-3; 11 nucleotides agree with TRBD2. V was clipped by 4 bases and J by 6 bases; unmatched bases: 3. Germline V lookup: CDR1 SNHLY, CDR2 FYNNEI. There are 14 residues in the CDR3. CDR3 in amino acids: CASSARTSGDTQYF. In nucleotides, the CDR3 is TGTGCCAGCAGTGCCAGGACTAGCGGGGATACGCAGTATTTT.

On this clone: Other DNA sequences from this sample encode an identical CDR3 as well. This chain uses TRBV30 with TRBJ1-2; D not certain. Trimming cost V 3 bases and J 2 bases, with 7 bases left between them. Germline CDR1 is GTSNPN and CDR2 is SVGIG (reference sequence). The CDR3 extends over 12 amino acids. The CDR3 here is CAWSSGNYGYTF. The CDR3 nucleotides are TGTGCCTGGAGCTCAGGAAACTATGGCTACACCTTC.

The chain carries TRBV30 and TRBJ1-6, with a weak D call TRBD1 (6 bases). V lost 4 bases to trimming and J lost 5 bases, with 15 bases between them. The CDR3 length is 15 residues. Germline V gene data show CDR1 as GTSNPN and CDR2 as SVGIG (reference sequence). CDR3 residues: CAWKFRGVDNSPLHF. Written as DNA, the CDR3 is TGTGCCTGGAAGTTCAGGGGCGTTGATAATTCACCCCTCCACTTT.

As for this clone: The sample carries other DNA sequences with the same CDR3. The chain combines TRBV3-1 (or the pseudogene TRBV3-2) with TRBJ1-1, with D possibly matching TRBD1 (6 bases). CDR3 length: 15 amino acids. CDR1 is LGHDT and CDR2 is YNNKEL in the germline V gene (reference sequence). Trimming took off 3 bases at V and 5 bases at J, with 16 bases between the two ends. CDR3 amino acids: CASSQGGGGRTEAFF. The CDR3 nucleotides are TGTGCCAGCAGCCAGGGAGGGGGGGGTAGGACTGAAGCTTTCTTT.

The rearrangement uses TRBV19 and TRBJ1-2, with D possibly being TRBD1 (5 bases). This CDR3 has 15 amino acids. The germline V gene encodes CDR1 LNHDA and CDR2 SQIVND (reference sequence). V lost 7 bases, J lost 8 bases, and 23 bases lay in between. CDR3 protein: CASTDQGLSPMGYTF. The CDR3 coding sequence is TGTGCCAGTACTGACCAGGGTTTATCTCCTATGGGCTACACCTTC.

CDR3 protein: CASSLEAGFHGYTF. CDR3 in DNA: TGTGCCAGCAGCTTGGAGGCAGGGTTCCATGGCTACACCTTC. The chain is built from TRBV5-4 and TRBJ1-2; D is perhaps TRBD1 (5 bases). From germline, CDR1 is SGHNT and CDR2 YYREEE (reference sequence). V was cut by 0 bases and J by 6 bases, with 12 bases left in between. The CDR3 has 14 residues.

The chain joins TRBV19 to TRBJ2-5, with 8 nucleotides matching TRBD1. The CDR3 is 13 amino acids. V trimming: 6 bases; J trimming: 0 bases; junction bases outside the gene matches: 0. Germline CDR1 and CDR2: LNHDA and SQIVND (reference sequence). In nucleotides, the CDR3 is TGTGCCAGTAGGGGACAGGACCAAGAGACCCAGTACTTC. Protein sequence: CASRGQDQETQYF. Full variable domain (outside the CDR3, taken from reference TRBV19 and TRBJ2-5): DGGITQSPKYLFRKEGQNVTLSCEQNLNHDAMYWYRQDPGQGLRLIYYSQIVNDFQKGDIAEGYSVSREKKESFPLTVTSAQKNPTAFYLCASRGQDQETQYFGPGTRLLVL.

About this clone: This sample also contains other DNA sequences that code for the same CDR3. The rearrangement joins TRBV4-1 to TRBJ1-1, with 9 bases lining up with TRBD1. CDR1 MGHRA and CDR2 YSYEKL come from the germline V gene. V was pared by 3 bases and J by 5 bases, with 4 bases of the junction left unmatched. The CDR3 has 14 residues. The CDR3 sequence: CASSQGQGGTEAFF. The CDR3, as DNA: TGCGCCAGCAGCCAGGGACAGGGTGGTACTGAAGCTTTCTTT.

This chain joins TRBV19 and TRBJ2-6, with D uncertain. The V and J ends lost 7 bases and 0 bases respectively, with 7 bases between them. Germline V gene sequence: CDR1 LNHDA, CDR2 SQIVND (reference sequence). The CDR3 has 14 amino acids. Here the CDR3 reads CASTSSSGANVLTF. DNA for the CDR3: TGTGCCAGTACCTCGAGCTCTGGGGCCAACGTCCTGACTTTC.

The chain joins TRBV7-6 to TRBJ2-5; 7 bases are a match to TRBD1. CDR3 length equals 15 residues. Per germline, CDR1 SGHVS and CDR2 FNYEAQ. Unmatched junction bases numbered 10, after V lost 4 bases and J lost 5 bases. As DNA, the CDR3 is TGTGCCAGCAGCTCCAATAGGGGGCTGGGGGAGACCCAGTACTTC. It specifies CASSSNRGLGETQYF.

V usage is TRBV10-3 and J usage is TRBJ1-2; a weak D match, TRBD1 (5 bases). Germline-derived CDR1 and CDR2 are ENHRY and SYGVKD. This CDR3 is built from 14 residues. V lost 0 bases to trimming and J lost 5 bases, with 10 bases between them. The CDR3 region is CAISESPGGYGYTF. CDR3 nucleotides: TGTGCCATCAGTGAGTCCCCGGGGGGGTATGGCTACACCTTC.

This rearrangement joins TRBV14 to TRBJ1-2; D call uncertain. Trimming left V 1 base short and J 8 bases short, with 11 bases between. From germline, CDR1 is SGHDN and CDR2 FVKESK. The CDR3 sequence is 13 residues long. In DNA form, the CDR3 reads TGTGCCAGCAGCCAAGCCTCTATGAGGGGCTACACCTTC. It encodes CASSQASMRGYTF.

The V gene is TRBV5-4, the J gene TRBJ1-1; D is uncertain. The CDR3 runs to 14 residues. With 0 bases removed from V and 5 bases from J, the gap between germline ends came to 11 bases. CDR1 SGHNT and CDR2 YYREEE come from the germline V gene (reference sequence). Written as DNA, the CDR3 is TGTGCCAGCAGCTTGGATCGGGGAAAAACTGAAGCTTTCTTT. Its protein is CASSLDRGKTEAFF. The variable domain in full, completed from reference TRBV5-4 and TRBJ1-1, reads ETGVTQSPTHLIKTRGQQVTLRCSSQSGHNTVSWYQQALGQGPQFIFQYYREEENGRGNFPPRFSGLQFPNYSSELNVNALELDDSALYLCASSLDRGKTEAFFGQGTRLTVV.

This rearrangement joins TRBV7-9 to TRBJ1-6, with D possibly being TRBD1 (5 bases). The CDR3 is 14 amino acids. V lost 0 bases and J 7 bases, leaving 7 bases between the germline ends. Germline V gene sequence: CDR1 SEHNR, CDR2 FQNEAQ (reference sequence). This CDR3 is CASSLAPGNSPLHF. The CDR3 DNA sequence: TGTGCCAGCAGCTTAGCTCCAGGGAATTCACCCCTCCACTTT.

V is TRBV27 and J is TRBJ1-2, with 9 bases fitting TRBD1. J gave up 4 bases and V 2 bases, and 8 bases lay outside the gene matches. Looked up from germline, CDR1 is MNHEY and CDR2 is SMNVEV (reference sequence). The CDR3 spans 16 residues. CDR3 residues: CASSLGPTGGTYGYTF. In DNA, the CDR3 is TGTGCCAGCAGTTTAGGGCCGACAGGGGGTACCTATGGCTACACCTTC.

The chain recombines TRBV7-8 with TRBJ2-2; D is possibly TRBD2 (6 bases). CDR1 and CDR2 (germline): SGHVS, FQNEAQ. V dropped 0 bases and J dropped 5 bases, with 10 bases sitting between them. The CDR3 runs 15 residues. The CDR3 region has the DNA TGTGCCAGCAGCTTAGCCGCGGGGTGGACCGGGGAGCTGTTTTTT. Translation: CASSLAAGWTGELFF. The complete variable domain, with remaining parts taken from reference TRBV7-8 and TRBJ2-2, reads GAGVSQSPRYKVAKRGQDVALRCDPISGHVSLFWYQQALGQGPEFLTYFQNEAQLDKSGLPSDRFFAERPEGSVSTLKIQRTQQEDSAVYLCASSLAAGWTGELFFGEGSRLTVL.

The V and J genes are TRBV10-3 and TRBJ1-1, with 7 bases matching TRBD1. The CDR3 runs 14 residues. Trimming at V came to 3 bases and at J to 2 bases, leaving 3 bases not matched to a gene. Germline lookup yields CDR1 ENHRY and CDR2 SYGVKD. Written as DNA, the CDR3 is TGTGCCATCAGTGAAGGACAGGTTAACACTGAAGCTTTCTTT. This sequence encodes CAISEGQVNTEAFF.